This T cell receptor beta chain comes out of a study of blood T cell repertoires in COVID-19. Sequencing was performed with immunoSEQ multiplex PCR; in TCRdb, only in-frame clones are kept and a portion is missing. The sample has more than 120,000 clones, around 89% seen once. Unmatched junction bases numbered 4, after V lost 5 bases and J lost 0 bases. CDR1 SGHVS and CDR2 FQNEAQ come from the germline V gene. This CDR3 comprises 15 residues. The sample consisted of peripheral blood. The rearrangement joins TRBV7-8 to TRBJ1-5, with 7 nucleotides matching TRBD1. This receptor was identified in a human donor in a cohort sampled during active COVID-19. The CDR3 loop reads CASSTGQNSNQPQHF. The CDR3, as DNA: TGTGCCAGCAGCACGGGACAGAATAGCAATCAGCCCCAGCATTTT.